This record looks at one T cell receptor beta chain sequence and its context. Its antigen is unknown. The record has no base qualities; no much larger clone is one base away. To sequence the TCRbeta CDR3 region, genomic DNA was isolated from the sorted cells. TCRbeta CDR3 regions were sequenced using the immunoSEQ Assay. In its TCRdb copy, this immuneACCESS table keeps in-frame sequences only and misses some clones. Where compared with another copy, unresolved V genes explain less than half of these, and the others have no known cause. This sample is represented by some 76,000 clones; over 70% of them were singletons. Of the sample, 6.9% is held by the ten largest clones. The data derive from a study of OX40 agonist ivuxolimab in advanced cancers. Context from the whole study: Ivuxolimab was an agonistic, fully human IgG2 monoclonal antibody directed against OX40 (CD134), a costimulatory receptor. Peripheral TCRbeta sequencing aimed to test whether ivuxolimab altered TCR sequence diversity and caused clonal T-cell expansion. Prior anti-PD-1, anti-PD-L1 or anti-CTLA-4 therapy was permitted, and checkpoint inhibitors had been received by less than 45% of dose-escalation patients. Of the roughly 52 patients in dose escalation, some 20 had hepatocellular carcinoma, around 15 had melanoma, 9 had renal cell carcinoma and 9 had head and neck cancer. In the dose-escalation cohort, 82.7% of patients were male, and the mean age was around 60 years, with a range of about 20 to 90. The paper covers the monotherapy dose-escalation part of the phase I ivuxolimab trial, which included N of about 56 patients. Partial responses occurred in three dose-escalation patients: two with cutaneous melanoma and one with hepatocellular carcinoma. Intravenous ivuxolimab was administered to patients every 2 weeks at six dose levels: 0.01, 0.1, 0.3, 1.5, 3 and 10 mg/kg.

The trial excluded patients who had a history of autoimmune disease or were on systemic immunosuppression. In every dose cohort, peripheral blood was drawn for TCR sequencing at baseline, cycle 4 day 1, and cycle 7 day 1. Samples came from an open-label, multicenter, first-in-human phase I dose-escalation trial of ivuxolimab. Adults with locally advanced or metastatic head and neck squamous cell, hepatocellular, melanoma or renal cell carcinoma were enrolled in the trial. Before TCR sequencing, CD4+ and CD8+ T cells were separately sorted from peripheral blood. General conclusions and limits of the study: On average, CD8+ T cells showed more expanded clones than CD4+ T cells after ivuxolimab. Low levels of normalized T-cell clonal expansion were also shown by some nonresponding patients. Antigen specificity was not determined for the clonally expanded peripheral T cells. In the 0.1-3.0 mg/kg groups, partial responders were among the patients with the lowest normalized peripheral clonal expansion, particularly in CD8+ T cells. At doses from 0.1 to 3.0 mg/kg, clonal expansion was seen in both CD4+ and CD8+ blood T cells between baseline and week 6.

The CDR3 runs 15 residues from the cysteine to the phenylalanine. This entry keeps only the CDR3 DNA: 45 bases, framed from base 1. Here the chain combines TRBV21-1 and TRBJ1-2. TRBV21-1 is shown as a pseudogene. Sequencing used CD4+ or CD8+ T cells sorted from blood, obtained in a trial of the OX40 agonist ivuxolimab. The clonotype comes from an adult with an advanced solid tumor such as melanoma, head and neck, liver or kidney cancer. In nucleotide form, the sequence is TGTGCCAGCAGCACCCGGGACCCTCAGTGGGGTGGCTACACCTTC. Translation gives CASSTRDPQWGGYTF.